One sample yielded the 14 T cell receptor beta chains listed below, sequenced in a study of blood T cell repertoires in COVID-19. The data were produced by immunoSEQ multiplex PCR, yet TCRdb's version contains in-frame clones alone and is incomplete. The sample holds 130,000 or so clones; about four fifths are singletons and the top ten take 3% to 3.5%. The specimen sequenced was peripheral blood. Every receptor here comes from a woman of 80 years or more with acute or convalescent COVID-19.

This clone is a singleton in its sample. The CDR3 nucleotides are TGTGCCAGCAGCGGTGGACAGGGGCGTAATGAAAAACTGTTTTTT. It is translated as CASSGGQGRNEKLFF. The chain combines TRBV9 with TRBJ1-4, with TRBD1 identical over 9 bases. The junction had 4 bases not matched to a gene; V was cut back by 3 bases and J by 4 bases. This CDR3 is built from 15 residues. Germline CDR1 is SGDLS and CDR2 is YYNGEE.

The chain employs TRBV6-5 and TRBJ2-7; the D gene is possibly TRBD2 (5 bases). This CDR3 comprises 13 residues. Germline CDR1 MNHEY, CDR2 SVGAGI. Trimming pared 2 bases from V and 6 bases from J, leaving 11 bases between. CDR3 region: CASSYGLAGEQYF. The DNA of the CDR3 is TGTGCCAGCAGTTACGGCCTAGCCGGCGAGCAGTACTTC.

The J gene is TRBJ1-1, the V gene TRBV6-5; 8 nucleotides match TRBD1. The germline V gene has CDR1 MNHEY and CDR2 SVGAGI. The length of the CDR3 is 14 residues. Trimming took 2 bases from V and 11 from J; bases not matched to a gene: 10. The CDR3 protein is CASSYRPHRGEAFF. The CDR3 coding sequence is TGTGCCAGCAGTTACCGACCTCACAGGGGGGAGGCTTTCTTT.

The CDR3 sequence: CASSPDRTYEQYF. The CDR3 nucleotides are TGTGCCAGCAGCCCCGACAGGACCTACGAGCAGTACTTC. The rearrangement joins TRBV5-6 to TRBJ2-7, with D possibly matching TRBD1 (6 bases). Deletions cut 4 bases from V and 2 bases from J, with 10 bases between. This CDR3 region has 13 residues. Germline V CDR1 and CDR2: SGHDT, YYEEEE.

This clone was detected only a few times. The rearrangement links TRBV7-9 to TRBJ1-2; D may be TRBD1 (5 bases). The V end lost 5 bases, the J end lost 4 bases, and 14 bases lay between the germline ends. The CDR3 has 14 residues. Germline-derived CDR1 and CDR2 are SEHNR and FQNEAQ (reference sequence). The CDR3 DNA is TGTGCCAGCAGCCCAGACAGCTATGCCTATGGCTACACCTTC. It is translated as CASSPDSYAYGYTF.

The J gene is TRBJ1-5, the V gene TRBV5-5; 9 nucleotides agree with TRBD1. With V trimmed by 2 bases and J by 3 bases, 6 bases remained unmatched. This CDR3 spans 16 amino acids. Germline V gene lookup returns CDR1 SGHKS and CDR2 YYEKEE (reference sequence). The CDR3 bases are TGTGCCAGCAGCTTTAAAGACAGGGGGGACAATCAGCCCCAGCATTTT. Protein: CASSFKDRGDNQPQHF.

CDR3 sequence (DNA): TGTGCCAGCAGTATGGGACTATCGTGGGGTGGCTACACCTTC. Encoded protein: CASSMGLSWGGYTF. The V and J genes are TRBV6-2 or TRBV6-3 and TRBJ1-2, with a weak D call TRBD1 (5 bases). Trimming cost V 5 bases and J 7 bases, with 17 bases left between them. Per germline, CDR1 MNHEY and CDR2 SVGEGT. The CDR3 length is 14 residues.

This clone was counted only a few times. The rearrangement joins TRBV24-1 to TRBJ1-1; D remains unclear. This CDR3 has 15 amino acids. V lost 1 base, J lost 6 bases, and 14 bases lay in between. CDR1 is KGHDR, CDR2 SFDVKD, per germline. The CDR3 region is CATSDFAVRISEAFF. CDR3 coding DNA: TGTGCCACCAGTGATTTCGCCGTGCGTATCTCTGAAGCTTTCTTT.

This clone is a singleton in its sample. The chain has TRBV5-3 and TRBJ1-2; D remains unclear. TRBV5-3 is placed among ORFs of uncertain function. Trimming left V 1 base short and J 6 bases short, with 13 bases between. The CDR3 is 14 amino acids. The CDR3 here is CARSLRLGRDGYTF. The DNA for the CDR3 is TGTGCCAGAAGCTTGCGGCTAGGTCGGGATGGCTACACCTTC.

This clone showed up just once. V gene TRBV19 combines with J gene TRBJ1-1; D unclear. The germline CDR1 and CDR2 sequences are LNHDA and SQIVND (reference sequence). The CDR3 runs 13 residues. Deletions cut 3 bases from V and 1 base from J, with 6 bases between. In DNA, the CDR3 is TGTGCCAGTAGTATCTATGAGAACACTGAAGCTTTCTTT. This encodes CASSIYENTEAFF. Based on the CDR3 plus reference TRBV19 and TRBJ1-1, the full variable domain is DGGITQSPKYLFRKEGQNVTLSCEQNLNHDAMYWYRQDPGQGLRLIYYSQIVNDFQKGDIAEGYSVSREKKESFPLTVTSAQKNPTAFYLCASSIYENTEAFFGQGTRLTVV.

This rearrangement joins TRBV4-1 to TRBJ2-7; 11 bases match TRBD1. CDR1 and CDR2 (germline): MGHRA, YSYEKL. CDR3 length: 15 residues. Germline trimming cut 5 bases from V and 4 bases from J; bases unmatched to any gene: 7. CDR3 nucleotide sequence: TGCGCCAGCAGCACCCGGACAGGGGGCGAGTACGAGCAGTACTTC. Its protein is CASSTRTGGEYEQYF.

This clone was seen only once. The V gene is TRBV7-2, the J gene TRBJ1-4, with TRBD1 as a possible D gene (5 bases). The CDR3 is 14 residues long. The V end was cut by 5 bases, the J end by 3 bases, with 10 bases between. Per the germline V gene, CDR1 is SGHTA and CDR2 is FQGNSA. The CDR3 coding sequence is TGTGCCAGCAGCAAGGGGATCGCTAATGAAAAACTGTTTTTT. It encodes CASSKGIANEKLFF.

The chain uses TRBV5-6 and TRBJ1-1, with D uncertain. Germline V gene sequence: CDR1 SGHDT, CDR2 YYEEEE. This CDR3 has 13 residues. The V end lost 4 bases, the J end lost 3 bases, and 10 bases lay between the germline ends. This chain's CDR3 is CASSQITDTEAFF. The DNA of the CDR3 is TGTGCCAGCAGCCAAATTACTGACACTGAAGCTTTCTTT. Full variable domain (rest looked up from reference TRBV5-6 and TRBJ1-1): DAGVTQSPTHLIKTRGQQVTLRCSPKSGHDTVSWYQQALGQGPQFIFQYYEEEERQRGNFPDRFSGHQFPNYSSELNVNALLLGDSALYLCASSQITDTEAFFGQGTRLTVV.

This clone has only one observation. This chain connects TRBV18 to TRBJ1-3, with TRBD1 identical over 8 bases. Germline V gene data show CDR1 as KGHSH and CDR2 as LQKENI. V lost 0 bases, J lost 2 bases, and 9 bases stayed unmatched. There are 18 residues in the CDR3. The CDR3 spells CASSPPAGGRPAGNTIYF. In DNA form, the CDR3 reads TGTGCCAGCTCACCACCGGCAGGGGGCCGCCCTGCTGGAAACACCATATATTTT. The variable domain in full, completed from reference TRBV18 and TRBJ1-3, reads NAGVMQNPRHLVRRRGQEARLRCSPMKGHSHVYWYRQLPEEGLKFMVYLQKENIIDESGMPKERFSAEFPKEGPSILRIQQVVRGDSAAYFCASSPPAGGRPAGNTIYFGEGSWLTVV.